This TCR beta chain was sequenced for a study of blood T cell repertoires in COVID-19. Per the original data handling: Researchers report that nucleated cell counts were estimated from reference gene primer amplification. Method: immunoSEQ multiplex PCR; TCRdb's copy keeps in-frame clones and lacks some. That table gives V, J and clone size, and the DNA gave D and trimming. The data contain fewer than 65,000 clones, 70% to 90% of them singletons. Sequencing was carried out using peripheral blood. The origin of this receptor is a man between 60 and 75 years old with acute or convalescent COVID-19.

The CDR3 loop reads CASSADRGDTGELFF. The CDR3 nucleotides are TGTGCCAGCAGCGCCGACAGGGGGGACACCGGGGAGCTGTTTTTT. V gene TRBV9 combines with J gene TRBJ2-2; 9 bases align to TRBD1. Losses at the gene ends were 3 bases for V and 3 bases for J; bases not matched to a gene: 3. The CDR3 extends over 15 amino acids. The V gene's germline CDR1 is SGDLS and CDR2 YYNGEE.